Listed below are T cell receptor beta chains from one sample, sequenced in a study of blood T cell repertoires in COVID-19. Some clones are missing from TCRdb's copy, which holds only in-frame ones; the method was immunoSEQ multiplex PCR. This sample has roughly 18,000 clones; roughly 91% occur once, and the top ten carry 6% to 8%. Sequenced: peripheral blood. The receptors derive from a human donor in a cohort sampled during active COVID-19. Each CDR3 is given with its conserved first and last residue. Fields, in order: J gene, D gene, clone size, V gene, CDR3 DNA, CDR3 protein. D genes are given only for firm matches. Clone size is stated in some rows and not others, as once, few, many or a class when expanded.

J: TRBJ1-2
D: TRBD1
size: NA
V: TRBV7-8
DNA: TGTGCCAGCAGCTTAGGGACAGGGGCCCTTGGCGGCTACACCTTC
CDR3: CASSLGTGALGGYTF

J: TRBJ1-3
D: NA
size: NA
V: TRBV7-6
DNA: TGTGCCAGCAGCTTAGGAGTCGGGAGCTCTGGAAACACCATATATTTT
CDR3: CASSLGVGSSGNTIYF

J: TRBJ2-5
D: NA
size: NA
V: TRBV21-1
DNA: TGTGCCAGCAGACCGACTACCTTGGGGGAGACCCAGTACTTC
CDR3: CASRPTTLGETQYF

J: TRBJ2-7
D: TRBD2
size: NA
V: TRBV29-1
DNA: TGCAGCGCGGGAGGGGATGCCTACGAGCAGTACTTC
CDR3: CSAGGDAYEQYF

J: TRBJ1-1
D: NA
size: NA
V: TRBV6-5
DNA: TGTGCCAGCAGTTATAGTAGGTTAGGGAGGACTGAAGCTTTCTTT
CDR3: CASSYSRLGRTEAFF

J: TRBJ2-1
D: NA
size: NA
V: TRBV5-1
DNA: TGCGCCAGCAGCTTGGGCACAGGAATCGCAAATGAGCAGTTCTTC
CDR3: CASSLGTGIANEQFF

J: TRBJ1-5
D: NA
size: NA
V: TRBV7-3
DNA: TGTGCCAGCAGCGTCAATCCGAGTCAGCCCCAGCATTTT
CDR3: CASSVNPSQPQHF

J: TRBJ1-2
D: TRBD1
size: NA
V: TRBV5-1
DNA: TGCGCCAGCAGCCCAGGGGGAGGCAACTATGGCTACACCTTC
CDR3: CASSPGGGNYGYTF

J: TRBJ2-7
D: TRBD2
size: NA
V: TRBV27
DNA: TGTGCCAGCAGTCTCCTAGCGGGACGGTACGAGCAGTACTTC
CDR3: CASSLLAGRYEQYF

J: TRBJ2-7
D: TRBD2
size: NA
V: TRBV3-1/TRBV3-2
DNA: TGTGCCAGGGGGGGAGGGGCGCGCTCGTACGAGCAGTACTTC
CDR3: CARGGGARSYEQYF

J: TRBJ1-1
D: NA
size: NA
V: TRBV4-1
DNA: TGCGCCAGCAGCCGTACGGGACATATGAACACTGAAGCTTTCTTT
CDR3: CASSRTGHMNTEAFF

J: TRBJ1-6
D: TRBD1
size: NA
V: TRBV6-5
DNA: TGTGCCAGCAGTTACCAGACAGGGGTGAGATCACCCCTCCACTTT
CDR3: CASSYQTGVRSPLHF

J: TRBJ1-5
D: NA
size: NA
V: TRBV19
DNA: TGTGCCAGTACCAGCGGGCGAGTTAGCAATCAGCCCCAGCATTTT
CDR3: CASTSGRVSNQPQHF

J: TRBJ2-1
D: TRBD2
size: NA
V: TRBV28
DNA: TGTGCCAGCAGCATAACCACTAGCGGGAGGTGGTTGGAGTTCTTC
CDR3: CASSITTSGRWLEFF

J: TRBJ1-2
D: NA
size: once
V: TRBV4-2
DNA: TGTGCCAGCAGCCAATGGGTAGCGGCAGGAGCCTATGGCTACACCTTC
CDR3: CASSQWVAAGAYGYTF

J: TRBJ2-1
D: TRBD2
size: NA
V: TRBV12-5
DNA: TGTGCTAGTGGTTTGGTACTTGTGTTGCGGGAGGGCCTTCCGTGGCCTGAGCAGTTCTTC
CDR3: CASGLVLVLREGLPWPEQFF

J: TRBJ2-2
D: TRBD1
size: NA
V: TRBV10-3
DNA: TGTGCCATCAGCGGGACAGGGGCTAACACCGGGGAGCTGTTTTTT
CDR3: CAISGTGANTGELFF

J: TRBJ1-5
D: NA
size: NA
V: TRBV12-3/TRBV12-4
DNA: TGTGCCAGCAGGCGACAGGTCAATCAGCCCCAGCATTTT
CDR3: CASRRQVNQPQHF

J: TRBJ1-3
D: NA
size: once
V: TRBV7-9
DNA: TGTGCCAGCAGTCTAGACCAGGGAACCAAGGGAAACACCATATATTTT
CDR3: CASSLDQGTKGNTIYF

J: TRBJ2-3
D: NA
size: NA
V: TRBV6-5
DNA: TGTGCCAGCAGCCCAGGGACTAGCACAGATACGCAGTATTTT
CDR3: CASSPGTSTDTQYF

J: TRBJ2-6
D: NA
size: NA
V: TRBV18
DNA: TGTGCCAGCTCACCACCTCTAGGTTCTGGGGCCAACGTCCTGACTTTC
CDR3: CASSPPLGSGANVLTF

J: TRBJ2-5
D: TRBD2
size: NA
V: TRBV5-1
DNA: TGCGCCAGCAGCTTGGCGGGGGGGCGACAAGAGACCCAGTACTTC
CDR3: CASSLAGGRQETQYF

J: TRBJ1-5
D: NA
size: NA
V: TRBV2
DNA: TGTGCCGGGGGAACAGGGACGGATCAGCCCCAGCATTTT
CDR3: CAGGTGTDQPQHF

J: TRBJ2-2
D: TRBD2
size: NA
V: TRBV9
DNA: TGTGCCAGCAGCGTAGTTGCGGGAGTTAACACCGGGGAGCTGTTTTTT
CDR3: CASSVVAGVNTGELFF

J: TRBJ2-1
D: NA
size: NA
V: TRBV6-5
DNA: TGTGCCAGCAGTTACGGAGGAAGCAACTATAAGGAGCAGTTCTTC
CDR3: CASSYGGSNYKEQFF

J: TRBJ1-6
D: NA
size: NA
V: TRBV27
DNA: TGTGCCAGCAGTTTCGGGGGGGATGGTTCACCCCTCCACTTT
CDR3: CASSFGGDGSPLHF

J: TRBJ1-2
D: NA
size: NA
V: TRBV7-2
DNA: TGTGCCAGCAGCTTAGCACTATCGACAGTTAACTATGGCTACACCTTC
CDR3: CASSLALSTVNYGYTF

J: TRBJ1-5
D: TRBD1
size: NA
V: TRBV18
DNA: TGTGCCAGCTCACCGGGTCGACAGGGAGGAAACCAGCCCCAGCATTTT
CDR3: CASSPGRQGGNQPQHF

J: TRBJ2-7
D: TRBD2
size: NA
V: TRBV6-6
DNA: TGTGCCAGCAGTTGGACGGGGGGGCAGTACTTC
CDR3: CASSWTGGQYF